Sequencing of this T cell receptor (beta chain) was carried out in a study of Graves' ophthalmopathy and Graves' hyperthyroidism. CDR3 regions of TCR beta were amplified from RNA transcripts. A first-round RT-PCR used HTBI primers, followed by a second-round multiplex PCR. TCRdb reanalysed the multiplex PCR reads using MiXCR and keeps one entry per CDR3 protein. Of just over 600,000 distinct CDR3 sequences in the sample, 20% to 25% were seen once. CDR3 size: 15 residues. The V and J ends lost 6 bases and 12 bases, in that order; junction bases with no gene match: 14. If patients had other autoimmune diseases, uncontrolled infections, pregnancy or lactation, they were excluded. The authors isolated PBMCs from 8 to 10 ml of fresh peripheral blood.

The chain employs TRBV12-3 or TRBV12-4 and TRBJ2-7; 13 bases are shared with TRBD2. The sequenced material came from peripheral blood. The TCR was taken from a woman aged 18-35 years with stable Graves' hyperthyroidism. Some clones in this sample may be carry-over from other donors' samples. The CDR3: CASSVGTSGIQVRYF. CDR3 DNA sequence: TGTGCCAGCAGCGTCGGGACTAGCGGGATTCAGGTGCGGTACTTC.